These 23 T cell receptor beta chains originate from one sample sequenced in a study of blood T cell repertoires in COVID-19. Some clones are missing from TCRdb's copy, which holds only in-frame ones; the method was immunoSEQ multiplex PCR. This sample carries roughly 120,000 clones, more than 70% of them seen once, and the ten largest clones take about 2%. The sequencing input was peripheral blood. The source of these receptors is a man in his sixties or seventies with acute or convalescent COVID-19.

CDR3 bases: TGTGCCAGCAGCCACCTACTAGCGGGGCAAGAGACCCAGTACTTC. As protein: CASSHLLAGQETQYF. V gene TRBV3-1 (or the pseudogene TRBV3-2) combines with J gene TRBJ2-5; 10 positions agree with TRBD2. Germline loops: CDR1 LGHDT, CDR2 YNNKEL (reference sequence). The CDR3 runs 15 residues. After removal of 3 bases from V and 2 bases from J, the junction contained 3 bases not matched to a gene.

The J gene is TRBJ2-1, the V gene TRBV10-3; the match to TRBD2 covers 15 bases. CDR1 and CDR2 from the germline V gene are ENHRY and SYGVKD. The ends lost 4 bases at V and 7 bases at J; junction bases unmatched: 2. There are 15 residues in the CDR3. The CDR3 sequence: CAISGTSGGANEQFF. As DNA, the CDR3 is TGTGCCATCAGTGGGACTAGCGGGGGGGCGAATGAGCAGTTCTTC.

The J gene is TRBJ1-5, the V gene TRBV6-2 or TRBV6-3, with 8 nucleotides matching TRBD1. V trimming: 6 bases; J trimming: 7 bases; junction bases outside the gene matches: 11. In germline, CDR1 is MNHEY, CDR2 SVGEGT. The CDR3 covers 15 residues. This chain's CDR3 is CASSSDRGSYQPQHF. The CDR3 DNA is TGTGCCAGCAGCTCTGACAGGGGATCATACCAGCCCCAGCATTTT.

The chain couples TRBV19 to TRBJ1-5; D is possibly TRBD1 (6 bases). Germline V CDR1 and CDR2: LNHDA, SQIVND (reference sequence). Trimming shortened V by 5 bases and J by 3 bases, and 14 bases separated the two germline ends. CDR3 size: 15 residues. This CDR3 is CASSLQTGFNQPQHF. In DNA form, the CDR3 reads TGTGCCAGTAGTCTCCAGACAGGCTTCAATCAGCCCCAGCATTTT.

The chain uses TRBV28 and TRBJ1-3, with 12 bases identical to TRBD1. Germline loops: CDR1 MDHEN, CDR2 SYDVKM. The junction had 14 bases not matched to a gene; V was cut back by 8 bases and J by 3 bases. The CDR3 spans 18 residues. The CDR3 protein is CASLTGTGGNRGGNTIYF. The CDR3 DNA follows: TGTGCCAGCCTCACCGGGACAGGGGGCAACCGGGGTGGAAACACCATATATTTT.

The V gene is TRBV6-2 or TRBV6-3, the J gene TRBJ1-2; D perhaps matches TRBD1 (5 bases). The germline V gene has CDR1 MNHEY and CDR2 SVGEGT. V lost 2 bases and J 3 bases, leaving 16 bases between the germline ends. This CDR3 is 16 amino acids long. CDR3 amino acids: CASSYPDRARDYGYTF. The CDR3 nucleotides read TGTGCCAGCAGTTACCCGGACCGGGCCAGGGACTATGGCTACACCTTC.

V and J are TRBV19 and TRBJ2-7, with 7 bases that match TRBD1. The V and J ends lost 5 bases and 3 bases, in that order; junction bases with no gene match: 10. This CDR3 region has 15 residues. Looked up from germline, CDR1 is LNHDA and CDR2 is SQIVND (reference sequence). CDR3 in DNA: TGTGCCAGTAGTTTAGCGACAGGGCCTTTCTACGAGCAGTACTTC. This encodes CASSLATGPFYEQYF. Combining the CDR3 with reference TRBV19 and TRBJ2-7 gives the whole variable domain DGGITQSPKYLFRKEGQNVTLSCEQNLNHDAMYWYRQDPGQGLRLIYYSQIVNDFQKGDIAEGYSVSREKKESFPLTVTSAQKNPTAFYLCASSLATGPFYEQYFGPGTRLTVT.

There are a few counts of this clone. This chain connects TRBV20-1 to TRBJ2-7; D is unclear. With 4 bases removed from V and 4 bases from J, the gap between germline ends came to 8 bases. Germline V lookup: CDR1 DFQATT, CDR2 SNEGSKA (reference sequence). The CDR3 runs 11 residues. The CDR3 loop reads CSATRMYEQYF. The DNA of the CDR3 is TGCAGTGCTACTAGGATGTACGAGCAGTACTTC.

The V call is TRBV5-1, the J call TRBJ2-5; TRBD1 agrees at 10 bases. The length of the CDR3 is 15 residues. Germline V gene sequence: CDR1 SGHRS, CDR2 YFSETQ. V trimming: 3 bases; J trimming: 4 bases; junction bases outside the gene matches: 6. DNA for the CDR3: TGCGCCAGCAGCTCCGGGACAGGGGCACGAGAGACCCAGTACTTC. Its protein is CASSSGTGARETQYF.

The sample holds one count of this clone. The gene calls are TRBV28 and TRBJ2-7, with unresolved D. This CDR3 region has 14 residues. Per germline, CDR1 MDHEN and CDR2 SYDVKM. The germline V and J ends were trimmed by 2 bases and 0 bases, with 8 bases remaining between them. CDR3 residues: CASSLRRNSYEQYF. CDR3 coding DNA: TGTGCCAGCAGTTTAAGGCGGAACTCCTACGAGCAGTACTTC.

The chain carries TRBV5-1 and TRBJ2-1; 9 bases line up with TRBD1. CDR1 and CDR2 (germline): SGHRS, YFSETQ. This CDR3 has 15 amino acids. The J segment lost 6 bases and the V segment lost 4 bases, leaving 8 bases of the junction unmatched. The CDR3 DNA sequence: TGCGCCAGCAGCCCTACAGGGGGCTCGGGCAATGAGCAGTTCTTC. Translating it yields CASSPTGGSGNEQFF.

The rearrangement joins TRBV5-1 to TRBJ2-1, with D possibly matching TRBD2 (6 bases). Germline V gene data show CDR1 as SGHRS and CDR2 as YFSETQ. The CDR3 is 15 residues long. V was shortened by 4 bases and J by 1 base, with 12 bases between the two germline ends. The chain's CDR3 is CASSITSPSYNEQFF. CDR3 sequence (DNA): TGCGCCAGCAGCATTACTAGCCCTTCCTACAATGAGCAGTTCTTC. The whole variable domain, remainder taken from reference TRBV5-1 and TRBJ2-1, is KAGVTQTPRYLIKTRGQQVTLSCSPISGHRSVSWYQQTPGQGLQFLFEYFSETQRNKGNFPGRFSGRQFSNSRSEMNVSTLELGDSALYLCASSITSPSYNEQFFGPGTRLTVL.

The chain employs TRBV7-6 and TRBJ2-7; D may be TRBD2 (5 bases). Deletions cut 1 base from V and 3 bases from J, with 13 bases between. Germline V gene sequence: CDR1 SGHVS, CDR2 FNYEAQ. The CDR3 contains 15 residues. The CDR3 is CASSLDAVGGYEQYF. DNA of the CDR3: TGTGCCAGCAGCTTAGACGCAGTCGGAGGCTACGAGCAGTACTTC. Together with reference TRBV7-6 and TRBJ2-7, the CDR3 gives the full variable domain: GAGVSQSPRYKVTKRGQDVALRCDPISGHVSLYWYRQALGQGPEFLTYFNYEAQQDKSGLPNDRFSAERPEGSISTLTIQRTEQRDSAMYRCASSLDAVGGYEQYFGPGTRLTVT.

This chain joins TRBV2 and TRBJ2-7, with D possibly matching TRBD2 (5 bases). The CDR3 consists of 15 residues. Trimming shortened V by 6 bases and J by 3 bases, and 18 bases separated the two germline ends. The germline CDR1 and CDR2 sequences are SNHLY and FYNNEI. CDR3 sequence reads: CASRYRLNGNYEQYF. For the CDR3, the DNA is TGTGCCAGCAGGTATAGACTAAACGGAAACTACGAGCAGTACTTC.

This clone was recorded a few times. The chain carries TRBV5-4 and TRBJ1-1, with D possibly matching TRBD1 (5 bases). Deletions cut 2 bases from V and 1 base from J, with 6 bases between. CDR3 length: 13 amino acids. Germline CDR1 is SGHNT and CDR2 is YYREEE (reference sequence). The CDR3, as DNA: TGTGCCAGCAGCTTCGGACAGAACACTGAAGCTTTCTTT. The encoded protein is CASSFGQNTEAFF.

The CDR3 DNA follows: TGTGCCAGCAGCTCTTACAGCGGGGGGGCCAGAGATACGCAGTATTTT. The encoded protein is CASSSYSGGARDTQYF. The chain has TRBV7-8 and TRBJ2-3; the match to TRBD2 covers 10 bases. The CDR3 extends over 16 amino acids. Germline V CDR1 and CDR2: SGHVS, FQNEAQ. The trim removed 4 bases at V and 5 bases at J, leaving 9 bases unmatched.

This chain uses TRBV18 with TRBJ1-4; D is ambiguous. The CDR3 sequence is 14 residues long. V was pared by 3 bases and J by 8 bases, with 13 bases between. CDR1 is KGHSH, CDR2 LQKENI, per germline. This chain's CDR3 is CASSPRSEWEKLFF. The CDR3, as DNA: TGTGCCAGCTCACCGCGGAGCGAGTGGGAAAAACTGTTTTTT.

The rearrangement uses TRBV5-1 and TRBJ2-7; maybe TRBD2 (5 bases). Germline CDR1 reads SGHRS; CDR2 reads YFSETQ. V lost 4 bases and J 0 bases, leaving 5 bases between the germline ends. The CDR3 has 12 amino acids. Here the CDR3 DNA reads TGCGCCAGCAGCCGGGGCTCCTACGAGCAGTACTTC. Translating gives CASSRGSYEQYF.

This chain joins TRBV7-3 and TRBJ1-3; no clear D. Deletions cut 5 bases from V and 0 bases from J, with 17 bases between. The CDR3 sequence is 17 residues long. Germline values: CDR1 SGHTA, CDR2 FQGTGA. CDR3 protein: CASSPKPREFSGNTIYF. In DNA, the CDR3 is TGTGCCAGCAGCCCAAAACCCCGGGAGTTCTCTGGAAACACCATATATTTT. Together with reference TRBV7-3 and TRBJ1-3, the CDR3 gives the full variable domain: GAGVSQTPSNKVTEKGKYVELRCDPISGHTALYWYRQSLGQGPEFLIYFQGTGAADDSGLPNDRFFAVRPEGSVSTLKIQRTERGDSAVYLCASSPKPREFSGNTIYFGEGSWLTVV.

This clone was seen only a few times. The gene calls are TRBV15 and TRBJ2-1; 9 bases line up with TRBD2. CDR1 is LNHNV and CDR2 is YYDKDF in the germline V gene (reference sequence). CDR3 length equals 16 residues. V lost 0 bases, J lost 10 bases, and 10 bases stayed unmatched. CDR3 coding DNA: TGTGCCACCAGCAGAGAGGTGGGACTAGCAGGATACGAGCAGTTCTTC. Its protein product is CATSREVGLAGYEQFF.

The chain employs TRBV4-1 and TRBJ2-4; TRBD1 agrees at 9 bases. Unmatched junction bases numbered 9, after V lost 2 bases and J lost 7 bases. CDR1 MGHRA and CDR2 YSYEKL come from the germline V gene. The CDR3 has 16 amino acids. The CDR3 protein is CASSQLSGTGLNIQYF. The CDR3 DNA follows: TGCGCCAGCAGCCAATTATCCGGGACAGGGTTGAACATTCAGTACTTC.

The rearrangement links TRBV18 to TRBJ1-1; D call uncertain. The CDR3 consists of 13 residues. The germline V gene encodes CDR1 KGHSH and CDR2 LQKENI. The germline V and J ends were trimmed by 3 bases and 1 base, with 6 bases remaining between them. The CDR3 region has the DNA TGTGCCAGCTCACCGCAGGAGAACACTGAAGCTTTCTTT. This gives the protein CASSPQENTEAFF.

This chain connects TRBV12-3 or TRBV12-4 to TRBJ1-6; D not resolved. The CDR3 sequence is 13 residues long. Trimming took off 2 bases at V and 5 bases at J, with 4 bases between the two ends. The CDR3 region is CASSLRDNSPLHF. The CDR3 region has the DNA TGTGCCAGCAGTTTACGGGATAATTCACCCCTCCACTTT.